A single sample is the source of the 7 T cell receptor beta chains below, sequenced in a study of CD8+ T cells in alopecia areata. Extracted from the samples, RNA was reverse transcribed into cDNA to serve as the sequencing template. Generated by immunoSEQ multiplex PCR, the TCRdb table keeps only in-frame clones and is missing some. This sample has about 140,000 clones, with 86% found just once. Treatment specified: oral pan-JAK inhibitor, 5-10 mg twice daily. This sample comprised CD8+ T cells sorted from blood, obtained at week 4, from a patient treated with tofacitinib. The receptor set was obtained from a human donor with alopecia areata.

Remarks on this clone: Other DNA sequences from this sample encode an identical CDR3 as well. The chain employs TRBV27 and TRBJ2-1, with 12 bases aligning to TRBD2. V shed 4 bases, J shed 4 bases, and the junction held 2 bases outside the gene matches. CDR1 and CDR2 (germline): MNHEY, SMNVEV (reference sequence). The CDR3 spans 15 residues. The CDR3 coding sequence is TGTGCCAGCAGTTCCGGACTAGCGGGGTACAATGAGCAGTTCTTC. Residues: CASSSGLAGYNEQFF.

The rearrangement links TRBV14 to TRBJ1-2; TRBD1 matches 11 bases. V shed 0 bases, J shed 4 bases, and the junction held 7 bases outside the gene matches. This CDR3 contains 17 residues. CDR1 SGHDN and CDR2 FVKESK come from the germline V gene. Here the CDR3 DNA reads TGTGCCAGCAGCCAAGAGAGAGCCGGGACAGGGGGCTATGGCTACACCTTC. This sequence encodes CASSQERAGTGGYGYTF.

The CDR3 here is CASSGTGGPINSPLHF. CDR3 coding DNA: TGTGCCAGCAGCGGGACAGGGGGACCCATAAATTCACCCCTCCACTTT. The chain joins TRBV5-4 to TRBJ1-6; 11 bases are shared with TRBD1. The V gene's germline CDR1 is SGHNT and CDR2 YYREEE (reference sequence). The length of the CDR3 is 16 residues. V shed 4 bases and J 7 bases; nucleotides not matched to a gene: 7.

The chain's CDR3 is CASSSAAGGYNEQFF. CDR3 nucleotides: TGTGCCAGTAGTTCCGCCGCGGGAGGCTACAATGAGCAGTTCTTC. V is TRBV19 and J is TRBJ2-1, with TRBD2 matching over 8 bases. CDR1 is LNHDA, CDR2 SQIVND, per germline (reference sequence). This CDR3 comprises 15 residues. Germline trimming cut 5 bases from V and 3 bases from J; bases unmatched to any gene: 6.

The chain uses TRBV4-1 and TRBJ2-3; the D is unclear. Germline CDR1 and CDR2: MGHRA and YSYEKL. This CDR3 has 12 residues. The V gene lost 4 bases and the J gene lost 5 bases, with 7 bases spanning the gap. CDR3 nucleotide sequence: TGCGCCAGCAGCCCGGCATTAGATACGCAGTATTTT. Translating gives CASSPALDTQYF.

CDR3 nucleotide sequence: TGTGCCAGCAGCCGGGGTGGGGAGACCCAGTACTTC. This translates into CASSRGGETQYF. The V call is TRBV13, the J call TRBJ2-5; the D gene is possibly TRBD2 (5 bases). The V gene's germline CDR1 is PRHDT and CDR2 FYEKMQ (reference sequence). The CDR3 has 12 amino acids. V lost 5 bases, J lost 5 bases, and 9 bases lay in between.

This clone was counted a few times. The V gene is TRBV7-9, the J gene TRBJ2-3; no clear D. The CDR3 is 12 residues long. Germline assignment: CDR1 SEHNR and CDR2 FQNEAQ (reference sequence). V was trimmed by 5 bases and J by 2 bases, leaving 5 bases between them. Here the CDR3 DNA reads TGTGCCAGCAGCGAGGACACAGATACGCAGTATTTT. This gives the protein CASSEDTDTQYF.